These T cell receptor beta chains were read from a single sample in a study of blood T cell repertoires in COVID-19. Profiled with immunoSEQ multiplex PCR; TCRdb holds only in-frame clones, not every one. The sample lists 200,000 to 300,000 clones; 86% were seen once. Sequences were obtained from peripheral blood. Receptors were obtained from an older woman who had recovered from COVID-19. Each CDR3 is given with its conserved first and last residue. The D gene is left open where the match is weak. The size entry is marked missing in some rows and otherwise reads once, few, many or a size class.

clone size	V gene	D gene	J gene	CDR3 protein	CDR3 DNA
.	TRBV6-2/TRBV6-3	TRBD1	TRBJ2-3	CASSQDRGRTDTQYF	TGTGCCAGCAGCCAGGACAGGGGGCGCACAGATACGCAGTATTTT
.	TRBV12-5	TRBD1	TRBJ1-4	CASGTRTGDDEKLFF	TGTGCTAGTGGTACCAGGACAGGGGATGATGAAAAACTGTTTTTT
once	TRBV10-3	TRBD1	TRBJ2-7	CAISDSSDRGSYEQYF	TGTGCCATCAGTGATTCCTCGGACAGGGGGTCCTACGAGCAGTACTTC
few	TRBV3-1/TRBV3-2	.	TRBJ1-5	CASSSQDQPQHF	TGTGCCAGCAGCTCCCAGGATCAGCCCCAGCATTTT
.	TRBV19	.	TRBJ1-1	CASSIDRGNKAFF	TGTGCCAGTAGTATAGATCGGGGAAATAAAGCTTTCTTT
.	TRBV2	.	TRBJ2-2	CANRRGGAKAGELFF	TGTGCCAACCGCCGAGGGGGGGCCAAAGCCGGGGAGCTGTTTTTT
.	TRBV7-9	.	TRBJ1-6	CASSLGGDTSPLHF	TGTGCCAGCAGCTTAGGTGGAGATACCTCACCCCTCCACTTT
.	TRBV2	.	TRBJ1-2	CASSEREYGYTF	TGTGCCAGCAGTGAGAGGGAATATGGCTACACCTTC
once	TRBV3-1/TRBV3-2	.	TRBJ2-7	CASSPRITYEQYF	TGTGCCAGCAGCCCCAGAATCACCTACGAGCAGTACTTC
.	TRBV28	TRBD2	TRBJ2-3	CASSLVTSGASTDTQYF	TGTGCCAGCAGTTTAGTAACTAGCGGGGCGTCCACAGATACGCAGTATTTT
.	TRBV28	TRBD1	TRBJ1-2	CASRQGQVKGYTF	TGTGCCAGCAGACAGGGACAGGTTAAGGGCTACACCTTC
.	TRBV3-1/TRBV3-2	.	TRBJ1-1	CASSQDRGHTEAFF	TGTGCCAGCAGCCAAGACAGGGGCCACACTGAAGCTTTCTTT
.	TRBV11-2	.	TRBJ2-7	CASSSATGTHEQYF	TGTGCCAGCAGCTCAGCTACAGGGACCCACGAGCAGTACTTC
.	TRBV2	.	TRBJ1-5	CASSDFIVNQPQHF	TGTGCCAGCAGTGATTTTATCGTGAATCAGCCCCAGCATTTT
once	TRBV2	TRBD2	TRBJ2-3	CASSEGGGTGGYTDTQYF	TGTGCCAGCAGTGAGGGAGGTGGAACGGGGGGGTACACAGATACGCAGTATTTT
.	TRBV5-1	TRBD2	TRBJ2-1	CASSYDLGLNPYNEQFF	TGCGCCAGCAGCTACGATTTGGGACTAAATCCCTACAATGAGCAGTTCTTC
.	TRBV7-9	TRBD2	TRBJ2-7	CGTSGGSTIDYEQYF	TGTGGAACTAGCGGGGGTTCCACTATCGACTACGAGCAGTACTTC
.	TRBV2	.	TRBJ2-1	CASCGYLNYNEQFF	TGTGCCAGCTGCGGGTACTTAAACTACAATGAGCAGTTCTTC
.	TRBV15	TRBD2	TRBJ2-1	CATSPGRLAGGEQFF	TGTGCCACCAGCCCCGGTAGGCTAGCGGGCGGTGAGCAGTTCTTC
.	TRBV7-3	.	TRBJ2-7	CASSLAGNSYEQYF	TGTGCCAGCAGCTTAGCAGGAAACTCCTACGAGCAGTACTTC
.	TRBV27	TRBD1	TRBJ1-5	CASSLSWTGVQPQHF	TGTGCCAGCAGTTTATCGTGGACAGGGGTCCAGCCCCAGCATTTT
.	TRBV24-1	TRBD2	TRBJ2-1	CATRSGRLASSLQDEQFF	TGTGCCACCAGGAGCGGAAGACTAGCCTCGAGTTTGCAGGATGAGCAGTTCTTC
once	TRBV6-5	TRBD2	TRBJ2-7	CASNAGGYEQYF	TGTGCCAGCAATGCGGGGGGCTACGAGCAGTACTTC
.	TRBV2	TRBD1	TRBJ1-3	CASSAGRDSGSGNTIYF	TGTGCCAGCAGTGCGGGAAGGGACAGCGGCTCTGGAAACACCATATATTTT
.	TRBV6-6	TRBD1	TRBJ2-1	CASSRDRGYNEQFF	TGTGCCAGCAGCCGGGACAGGGGATACAATGAGCAGTTCTTC
.	TRBV7-6	.	TRBJ1-6	CASSLGGSSYNSPLHF	TGTGCCAGCAGCTTGGGAGGGTCCTCCTATAATTCACCCCTCCACTTT
.	TRBV9	TRBD1	TRBJ1-2	CASSVAGGTGDVSYTF	TGTGCCAGCAGCGTAGCTGGGGGGACAGGGGACGTTAGCTACACCTTC
.	TRBV4-3	TRBD1	TRBJ1-5	CASSQEGTGYQPQHF	TGCGCCAGCAGCCAAGAGGGGACAGGGTATCAGCCCCAGCATTTT
once	TRBV19	.	TRBJ1-2	CASSITKSRGVGGYTF	TGTGCCAGTAGTATAACGAAAAGTCGCGGGGTCGGCGGCTACACCTTC
.	TRBV5-1	TRBD2	TRBJ2-7	CASSSTATSGGTGRQYF	TGCGCCAGCAGCTCTACGGCGACTAGCGGGGGGACTGGAAGGCAGTACTTC
.	TRBV19	TRBD1	TRBJ1-5	CASSIAPLGTGPNQPQHF	TGTGCCAGTAGTATAGCCCCCCTCGGGACAGGGCCCAATCAGCCCCAGCATTTT
.	TRBV11-2	.	TRBJ2-7	CASSLDLRTGYYEQYF	TGTGCCAGCAGCTTAGACCTACGGACTGGTTACTACGAGCAGTACTTC
.	TRBV5-1	.	TRBJ2-2	CASKIGGRNTGELFF	TGCGCCAGCAAAATCGGGGGGCGGAACACCGGGGAGCTGTTTTTT
.	TRBV7-2	.	TRBJ1-1	CASSGQFNTEAFF	TGTGCCAGCAGCGGTCAGTTCAACACTGAAGCTTTCTTT